The rows below give T cell receptor beta chains drawn from one sample of a study of cytomegalovirus exposure and HLA in healthy donors. Assay: immunoSEQ multiplex PCR; the TCRdb copy retains only in-frame clones and omits some. The table lists under 100,000 clones, approximately 65% of them singletons, with around 5% in the top ten. The sequenced sample consisted of PBMCs. The receptors shown here come from a young woman in good health and CMV-seropositive. Each CDR3 is given with its conserved first and last residue. The D gene is left open where the match is weak. Where a row states a size, it is once, few, many or the class of an expanded clone; other rows omit it.

D: .
size: few
J: TRBJ1-1
V: TRBV5-1
DNA: TGCGCCAGCAGCTTGGTACAGACCAACACTGAAGCTTTCTTT
CDR3: CASSLVQTNTEAFF

D: TRBD2
size: .
J: TRBJ2-1
V: TRBV2
DNA: TGTGCCAGCAGCACGAGCGGGGCCAGGTACAATGAGCAGTTCTTC
CDR3: CASSTSGARYNEQFF

D: .
size: once
J: TRBJ1-2
V: TRBV6-5
DNA: TGTGCCAGCAAGGAGGCAGGAATCTATGGCTACACCTTC
CDR3: CASKEAGIYGYTF

D: .
size: .
J: TRBJ2-2
V: TRBV25-1
DNA: TGTGCCAGCAGTGTGGGCGCGAACACCGGGGAGCTGTTTTTT
CDR3: CASSVGANTGELFF

D: .
size: .
J: TRBJ1-1
V: TRBV7-2
DNA: TGTGCCAGCAGGCTGAACAGGGAGATAACCACTGAAGCTTTCTTT
CDR3: CASRLNREITTEAFF

D: .
size: .
J: TRBJ1-4
V: TRBV2
DNA: TGTGCCAGCAGTGACCCGCAGGGCGAAAAACTGTTTTTT
CDR3: CASSDPQGEKLFF

D: TRBD1
size: .
J: TRBJ2-3
V: TRBV2
DNA: TGTGCCAGCAGCGGCCTCGAGGGACAGGGGGAGTACACAGATACGCAGTATTTT
CDR3: CASSGLEGQGEYTDTQYF

D: TRBD2
size: .
J: TRBJ2-3
V: TRBV4-1
DNA: TGCGCCAGCAGCTTGGGGACTATCGGATCAGATACGCAGTATTTT
CDR3: CASSLGTIGSDTQYF

D: .
size: .
J: TRBJ1-1
V: TRBV7-9
DNA: TGTGCCAGCAGCTTAGAAGGCGGCAGGGCGTCTGAAGCTTTCTTT
CDR3: CASSLEGGRASEAFF

D: TRBD1
size: .
J: TRBJ1-3
V: TRBV30
DNA: TGTGCCTGGAGTTGGACAGGGGGCACTGGAAACACCATATATTTT
CDR3: CAWSWTGGTGNTIYF

D: .
size: .
J: TRBJ2-5
V: TRBV10-2
DNA: TGCGCCAGCAGTGACGGTACAGGATCAGAGACCCAGTACTTC
CDR3: CASSDGTGSETQYF

D: TRBD2
size: .
J: TRBJ2-7
V: TRBV5-1
DNA: TGCGCCAGTCGGACTAGCGGGGGTTACGAGCAGTACTTC
CDR3: CASRTSGGYEQYF

D: .
size: .
J: TRBJ1-5
V: TRBV29-1
DNA: TGCAGCGTCCAGACAGCTAGCAATCAGCCCCAGCATTTT
CDR3: CSVQTASNQPQHF

D: TRBD2
size: .
J: TRBJ2-1
V: TRBV11-2
DNA: TGTGCCAGCAGCTTAGTCCTAGCGGGGGGGACGGGGTTCAATGAGCAGTTCTTC
CDR3: CASSLVLAGGTGFNEQFF

D: .
size: .
J: TRBJ1-4
V: TRBV19
DNA: TGTGCCAGTAGTATCGGTCGGGGAACCAGTAATGAAAAACTGTTTTTT
CDR3: CASSIGRGTSNEKLFF

D: TRBD2
size: .
J: TRBJ2-1
V: TRBV6-1
DNA: TGTGCCAGCAGTGGACTAGCGGGGGGACCAAATGAGCAGTTCTTC
CDR3: CASSGLAGGPNEQFF

D: TRBD1
size: .
J: TRBJ2-1
V: TRBV11-3
DNA: TGTGCCAGCAGCTTAAACTCCGGGACAGGCTCCTACAATGAGCAGTTCTTC
CDR3: CASSLNSGTGSYNEQFF

D: .
size: few
J: TRBJ2-7
V: TRBV28
DNA: TGTGCCAGCAGTCCCCGGGGGAGTTACTACGAGCAGTACTTC
CDR3: CASSPRGSYYEQYF

D: .
size: .
J: TRBJ1-1
V: TRBV7-8
DNA: TGTGCCAGCAGCCCCCGACAGGCTTACACTGAAGCTTTCTTT
CDR3: CASSPRQAYTEAFF

D: .
size: .
J: TRBJ1-1
V: TRBV6-5
DNA: TGTGCCAGCAGTGAAGCTGAGAATACTGAAGCTTTCTTT
CDR3: CASSEAENTEAFF

D: .
size: few
J: TRBJ2-2
V: TRBV6-5
DNA: TGTGCCAGCAGTTATGCGGGCACCGGGGAGCTGTTTTTT
CDR3: CASSYAGTGELFF

D: .
size: .
J: TRBJ1-1
V: TRBV6-1
DNA: TGTGCCAGCAGTGATGTGTTGCGGTTCACTGAAGCTTTCTTT
CDR3: CASSDVLRFTEAFF

D: .
size: .
J: TRBJ1-6
V: TRBV7-2
DNA: TGTGCCAGCAGCTCCTACAGGGTTTATGATTCACCCCTCCACTTT
CDR3: CASSSYRVYDSPLHF

D: .
size: .
J: TRBJ2-7
V: TRBV28
DNA: TGTGCCAGCAGTTTGGCGCAGACTATTCCTAACGAGCAGTACTTC
CDR3: CASSLAQTIPNEQYF

D: TRBD1
size: .
J: TRBJ2-5
V: TRBV19
DNA: TGTGCCAGTAGCACGGACAGGGCCGGAGGAGAGACCCAGTACTTC
CDR3: CASSTDRAGGETQYF

D: .
size: .
J: TRBJ1-6
V: TRBV9
DNA: TGTGCCAGCAGCGTCGACAGTTTCTATAATTCACCCCTCCACTTT
CDR3: CASSVDSFYNSPLHF

D: TRBD1
size: .
J: TRBJ1-6
V: TRBV11-2
DNA: TGTGCCAGCGGACAGGGTTTGGGATCACCCCTCCACTTT
CDR3: CASGQGLGSPLHF

D: .
size: .
J: TRBJ1-2
V: TRBV19
DNA: TGTGCCAGTAGTATGAACTTTGGCTACACCTTC
CDR3: CASSMNFGYTF

D: TRBD1
size: .
J: TRBJ2-5
V: TRBV28
DNA: TGTGCCAGCAGTTTAAGGGACAGGGCGGAGACCCAGTACTTC
CDR3: CASSLRDRAETQYF

D: .
size: .
J: TRBJ2-6
V: TRBV7-2
DNA: TGTGCCAGCAGCCCCAAAGCGGGCAGGGGGTCCTCTGGGGCCAACGTCCTGACTTTC
CDR3: CASSPKAGRGSSGANVLTF

D: .
size: .
J: TRBJ1-5
V: TRBV6-5
DNA: TGTGCCAGCAGTTACGCAGGGGATAGCAATCAGCCCCAGCATTTT
CDR3: CASSYAGDSNQPQHF

D: TRBD1
size: .
J: TRBJ1-1
V: TRBV27
DNA: TGTGCCAGCAGTTTATACAGGGGGCCGAACACTGAAGCTTTCTTT
CDR3: CASSLYRGPNTEAFF

D: .
size: .
J: TRBJ2-7
V: TRBV7-2
DNA: TGTGCCAGCAGCTCCTCGACGGGATCCTACGAGCAGTACTTC
CDR3: CASSSSTGSYEQYF

D: .
size: .
J: TRBJ1-5
V: TRBV7-2
DNA: TGTGCCAGCAGCTCCGCACAGGGCTCCTACAATCAGCCCCAGCATTTT
CDR3: CASSSAQGSYNQPQHF

D: TRBD2
size: once
J: TRBJ2-4
V: TRBV4-1
DNA: TGCGCCAACAGCCAAAATCTGGCTAGCGGGGGGGCCTTAGCCAAAAACATTCAGTACTTC
CDR3: CANSQNLASGGALAKNIQYF

D: .
size: few
J: TRBJ1-2
V: TRBV6-6
DNA: .
CDR3: CASSFAQGANYGYPF

D: TRBD2
size: .
J: TRBJ2-5
V: TRBV10-1
DNA: TGCGCCAGCAGTGATGGCGGGGGGCAGCAGTACTTC
CDR3: CASSDGGGQQYF

D: .
size: once
J: TRBJ1-1
V: TRBV19
DNA: TGTGCCAGTACTGGGCACATGAACACTGAAGCTTTCTTT
CDR3: CASTGHMNTEAFF

D: TRBD1
size: .
J: TRBJ2-2
V: TRBV5-4
DNA: TGTGCCAGCAGCGCCCGGACAGGGAGCGGGGAGCTGTTTTTT
CDR3: CASSARTGSGELFF